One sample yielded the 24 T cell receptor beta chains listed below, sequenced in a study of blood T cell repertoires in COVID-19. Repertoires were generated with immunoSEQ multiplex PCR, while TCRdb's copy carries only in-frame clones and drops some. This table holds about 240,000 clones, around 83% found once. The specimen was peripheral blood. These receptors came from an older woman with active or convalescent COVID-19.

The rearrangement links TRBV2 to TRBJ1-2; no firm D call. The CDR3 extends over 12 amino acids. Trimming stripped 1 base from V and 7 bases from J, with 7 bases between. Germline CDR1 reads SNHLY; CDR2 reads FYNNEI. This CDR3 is CASSEGALGYTF. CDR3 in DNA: TGTGCCAGCAGTGAAGGGGCCCTTGGCTACACCTTC.

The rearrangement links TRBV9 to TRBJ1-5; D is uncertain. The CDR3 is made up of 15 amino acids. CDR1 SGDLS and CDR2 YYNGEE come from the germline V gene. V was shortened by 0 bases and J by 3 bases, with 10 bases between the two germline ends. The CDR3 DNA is TGTGCCAGCAGCGTAGGGAGTCAGCCCAATCAGCCCCAGCATTTT. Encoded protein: CASSVGSQPNQPQHF.

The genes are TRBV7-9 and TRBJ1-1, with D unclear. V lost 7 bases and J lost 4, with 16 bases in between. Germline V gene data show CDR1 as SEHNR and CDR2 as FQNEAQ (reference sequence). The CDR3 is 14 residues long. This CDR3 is CASTPTEVGTEAFF. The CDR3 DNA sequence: TGTGCCAGCACTCCCACGGAGGTGGGCACTGAAGCTTTCTTT.

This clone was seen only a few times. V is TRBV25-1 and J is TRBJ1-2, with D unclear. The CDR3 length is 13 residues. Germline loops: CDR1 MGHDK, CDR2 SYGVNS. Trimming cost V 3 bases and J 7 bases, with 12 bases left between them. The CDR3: CASSEAAQRGYTF. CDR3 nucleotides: TGTGCCAGCAGTGAGGCGGCCCAGCGTGGCTACACCTTC.

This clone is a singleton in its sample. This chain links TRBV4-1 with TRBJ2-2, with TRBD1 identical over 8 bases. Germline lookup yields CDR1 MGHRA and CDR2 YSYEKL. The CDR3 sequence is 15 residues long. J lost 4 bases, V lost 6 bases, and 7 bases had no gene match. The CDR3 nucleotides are TGCGCCAGCAGTCATTCGGGACAGGTCACCGGGGAGCTGTTTTTT. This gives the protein CASSHSGQVTGELFF.

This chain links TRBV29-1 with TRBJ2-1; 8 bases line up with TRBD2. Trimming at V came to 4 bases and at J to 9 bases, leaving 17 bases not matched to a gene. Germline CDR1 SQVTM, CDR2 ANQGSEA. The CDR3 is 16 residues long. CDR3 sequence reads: CSVGGPTSDPRGEQFF. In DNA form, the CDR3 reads TGCAGCGTTGGAGGGCCGACTAGCGACCCTAGGGGTGAGCAGTTCTTC.

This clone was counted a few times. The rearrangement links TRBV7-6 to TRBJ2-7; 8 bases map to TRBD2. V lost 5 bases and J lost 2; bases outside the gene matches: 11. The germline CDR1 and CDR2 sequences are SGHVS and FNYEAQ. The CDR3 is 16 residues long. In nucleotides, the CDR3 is TGTGCCAGCAGCGCCACCGTTGGAGCGGGGGCCTACGAGCAGTACTTC. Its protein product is CASSATVGAGAYEQYF. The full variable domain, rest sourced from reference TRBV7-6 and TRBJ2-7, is GAGVSQSPRYKVTKRGQDVALRCDPISGHVSLYWYRQALGQGPEFLTYFNYEAQQDKSGLPNDRFSAERPEGSISTLTIQRTEQRDSAMYRCASSATVGAGAYEQYFGPGTRLTVT.

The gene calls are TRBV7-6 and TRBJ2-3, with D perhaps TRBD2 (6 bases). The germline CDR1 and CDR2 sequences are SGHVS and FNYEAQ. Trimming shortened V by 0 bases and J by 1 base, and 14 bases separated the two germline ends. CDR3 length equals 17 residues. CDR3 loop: CASSLAGGRLGTDTQYF. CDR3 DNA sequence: TGTGCCAGCAGCTTAGCGGGGGGTCGTTTAGGCACAGATACGCAGTATTTT.

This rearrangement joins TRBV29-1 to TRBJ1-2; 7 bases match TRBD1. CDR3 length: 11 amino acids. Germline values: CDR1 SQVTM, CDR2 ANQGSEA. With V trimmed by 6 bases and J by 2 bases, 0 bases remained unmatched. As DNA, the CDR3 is TGCAGCGTGGGACAGAACTATGGCTACACCTTC. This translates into CSVGQNYGYTF.

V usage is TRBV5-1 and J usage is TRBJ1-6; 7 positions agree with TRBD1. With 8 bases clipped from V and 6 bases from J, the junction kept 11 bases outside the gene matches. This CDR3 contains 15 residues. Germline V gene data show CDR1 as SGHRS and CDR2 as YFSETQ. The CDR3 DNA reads TGCGCCAGTGCGACCCGGGACAGCCTTAATTCACCCCTCCACTTT. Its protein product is CASATRDSLNSPLHF.

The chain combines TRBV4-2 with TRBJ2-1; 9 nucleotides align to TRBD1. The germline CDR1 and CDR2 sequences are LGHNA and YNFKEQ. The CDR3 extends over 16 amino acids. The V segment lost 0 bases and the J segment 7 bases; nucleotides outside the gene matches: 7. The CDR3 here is CASSQEFGQGYNEQFF. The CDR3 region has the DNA TGTGCCAGCAGCCAAGAATTCGGACAGGGGTATAATGAGCAGTTCTTC.

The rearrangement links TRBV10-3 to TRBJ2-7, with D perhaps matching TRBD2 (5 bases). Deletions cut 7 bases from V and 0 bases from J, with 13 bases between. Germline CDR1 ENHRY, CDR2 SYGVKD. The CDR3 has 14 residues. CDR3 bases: TGTGCCATCATGCCCGATGGGAGCTCCTACGAGCAGTACTTC. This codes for CAIMPDGSSYEQYF.

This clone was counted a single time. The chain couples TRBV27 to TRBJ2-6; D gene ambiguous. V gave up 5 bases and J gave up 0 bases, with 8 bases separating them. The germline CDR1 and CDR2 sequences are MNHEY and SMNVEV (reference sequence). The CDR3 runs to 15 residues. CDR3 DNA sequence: TGTGCCAGCAGTCCCCGGAGCTCTGGGGCCAACGTCCTGACTTTC. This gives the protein CASSPRSSGANVLTF.

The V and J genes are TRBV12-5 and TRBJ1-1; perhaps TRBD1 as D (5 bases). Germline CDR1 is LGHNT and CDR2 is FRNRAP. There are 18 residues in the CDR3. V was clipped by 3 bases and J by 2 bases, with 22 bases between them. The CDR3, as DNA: TGTGCTAGTGGTTTTTCCCCGGACGGGGGGGTTACAAACACTGAAGCTTTCTTT. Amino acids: CASGFSPDGGVTNTEAFF. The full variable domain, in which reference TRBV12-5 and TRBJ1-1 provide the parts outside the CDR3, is DARVTQTPRHKVTEMGQEVTMRCQPILGHNTVFWYRQTMMQGLELLAYFRNRAPLDDSGMPKDRFSAEMPDATLATLKIQPSEPRDSAVYFCASGFSPDGGVTNTEAFFGQGTRLTVV.

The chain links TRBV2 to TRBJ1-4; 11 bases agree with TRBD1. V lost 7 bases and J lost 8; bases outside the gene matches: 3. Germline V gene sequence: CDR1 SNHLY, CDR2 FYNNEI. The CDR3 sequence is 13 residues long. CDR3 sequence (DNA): TGTGCCAGCATGGACAGGGGGCTCGAAAAACTGTTTTTT. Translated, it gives CASMDRGLEKLFF.

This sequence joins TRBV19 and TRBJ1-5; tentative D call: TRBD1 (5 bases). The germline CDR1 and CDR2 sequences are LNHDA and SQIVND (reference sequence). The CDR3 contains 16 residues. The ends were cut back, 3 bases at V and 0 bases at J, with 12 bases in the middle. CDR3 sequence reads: CASSIGGSASNQPQHF. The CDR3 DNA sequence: TGTGCCAGTAGTATTGGGGGGTCAGCTAGCAATCAGCCCCAGCATTTT.

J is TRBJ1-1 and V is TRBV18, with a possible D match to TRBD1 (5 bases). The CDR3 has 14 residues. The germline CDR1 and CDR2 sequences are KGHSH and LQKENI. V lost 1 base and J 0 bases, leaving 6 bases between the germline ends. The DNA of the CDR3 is TGTGCCAGCTCACCACAGGGGATGAACACTGAAGCTTTCTTT. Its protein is CASSPQGMNTEAFF.

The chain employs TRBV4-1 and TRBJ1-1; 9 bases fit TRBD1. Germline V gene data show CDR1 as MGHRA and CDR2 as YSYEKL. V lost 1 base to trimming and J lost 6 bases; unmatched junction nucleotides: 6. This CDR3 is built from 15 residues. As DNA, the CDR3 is TGCGCCAGCAGCCAAGGGGGACAGGGATTCGCTGAAGCTTTCTTT. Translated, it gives CASSQGGQGFAEAFF.

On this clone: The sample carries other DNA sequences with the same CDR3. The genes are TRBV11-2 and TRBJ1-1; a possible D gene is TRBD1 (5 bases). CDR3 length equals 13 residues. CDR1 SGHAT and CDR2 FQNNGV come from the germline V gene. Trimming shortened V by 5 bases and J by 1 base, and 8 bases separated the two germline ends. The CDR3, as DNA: TGTGCCAGCAGCCTACAGGAGAACACTGAAGCTTTCTTT. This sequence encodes CASSLQENTEAFF. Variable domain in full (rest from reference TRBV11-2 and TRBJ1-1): EAGVAQSPRYKIIEKRQSVAFWCNPISGHATLYWYQQILGQGPKLLIQFQNNGVVDDSQLPKDRFSAERLKGVDSTLKIQPAKLEDSAVYLCASSLQENTEAFFGQGTRLTVV.

The CDR3 reads CSASLAGGFDYGYTF. CDR3 DNA sequence: TGCAGTGCTAGTCTAGCCGGGGGTTTTGACTATGGCTACACCTTC. V usage is TRBV20-1 and J usage is TRBJ1-2; D possibly corresponds to TRBD1 (5 bases). Between the trimmed V and J ends, which lost 3 bases and 3 bases, there was a span of 17 bases. CDR1 and CDR2 (germline): DFQATT, SNEGSKA (reference sequence). This CDR3 is built from 15 residues.

The CDR3 spells CASSPQRGFGYTF. The CDR3 coding sequence is TGTGCCAGCAGCCCACAGAGGGGGTTTGGCTACACCTTC. The rearrangement links TRBV3-1 (or the pseudogene TRBV3-2) to TRBJ1-2, with D perhaps matching TRBD1 (6 bases). Deletions cut 4 bases from V and 7 bases from J, with 13 bases between. Germline-derived CDR1 and CDR2 are LGHDT and YNNKEL (reference sequence). This CDR3 is built from 13 residues.

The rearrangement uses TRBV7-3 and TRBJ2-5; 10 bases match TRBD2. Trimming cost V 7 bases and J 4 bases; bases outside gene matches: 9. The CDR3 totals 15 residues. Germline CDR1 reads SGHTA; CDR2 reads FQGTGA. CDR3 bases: TGTGCCAGCACTTTGAGCGGGGGGGGCACAGAGACCCAGTACTTC. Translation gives CASTLSGGGTETQYF.

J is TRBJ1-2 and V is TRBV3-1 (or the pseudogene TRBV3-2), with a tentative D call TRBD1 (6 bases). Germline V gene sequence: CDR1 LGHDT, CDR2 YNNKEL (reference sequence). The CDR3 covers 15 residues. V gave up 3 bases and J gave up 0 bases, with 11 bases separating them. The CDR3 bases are TGTGCCAGCAGCCATATAGGGGGAGCTAACTATGGCTACACCTTC. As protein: CASSHIGGANYGYTF.

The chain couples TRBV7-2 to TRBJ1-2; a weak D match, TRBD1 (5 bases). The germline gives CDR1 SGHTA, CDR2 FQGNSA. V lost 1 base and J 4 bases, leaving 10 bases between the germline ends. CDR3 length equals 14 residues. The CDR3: CASSLDGGGYGYTF. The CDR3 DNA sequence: TGTGCCAGCAGCTTAGACGGCGGGGGCTATGGCTACACCTTC.